What follows are 9 T cell receptor beta chains derived from one specimen sequenced in a study of cytotoxic CD8 clonotypes in ibrutinib-treated CLL. TCRdb's table, derived via immunoSEQ multiplex PCR, lists solely in-frame clones and lacks some. The sample lists approximately 320,000 clones, roughly 71% seen once, with about 6.7% in the top ten. The material was PBMCs, obtained after 36 months of ibrutinib treatment. These receptor sequences come from a human donor with chronic lymphocytic leukemia.

This clone was counted between two and nine times. Additional DNA sequences in this sample encode the identical CDR3. The chain has TRBV5-1 and TRBJ2-4; D call uncertain. This CDR3 region has 12 residues. Trimming pared 0 bases from V and 5 bases from J, leaving 3 bases between. CDR1 is SGHRS, CDR2 YFSETQ, per germline. This CDR3 is CASSLGENIQYF. CDR3 in DNA: TGCGCCAGCAGCTTGGGTGAAAACATTCAGTACTTC.

V is TRBV10-3 and J is TRBJ2-3, with 9 bases fitting TRBD1. V shed 6 bases and J 7 bases; nucleotides not matched to a gene: 11. CDR1 ENHRY and CDR2 SYGVKD come from the germline V gene. The CDR3 sequence is 15 residues long. CDR3 protein: CAISTRDRALNTQYF. Here the CDR3 DNA reads TGTGCCATCAGCACCCGGGACAGGGCATTAAATACGCAGTATTTT.

The genes are TRBV27 and TRBJ2-7, with 7 bases identical to TRBD2. The CDR3 consists of 13 residues. The germline V gene encodes CDR1 MNHEY and CDR2 SMNVEV (reference sequence). J gave up 2 bases and V 5 bases, and 3 bases lay outside the gene matches. The CDR3 protein is CASSHGTTYEQYF. CDR3 nucleotides: TGTGCCAGCAGTCACGGGACTACCTACGAGCAGTACTTC.

The chain is built from TRBV9 and TRBJ1-2, with 9 bases matching TRBD1. V was clipped by 3 bases and J by 4 bases; unmatched bases: 10. The CDR3 has 16 residues. Germline-derived CDR1 and CDR2 are SGDLS and YYNGEE. The CDR3 DNA reads as TGTGCCAGCAGCGCCCCTCGACAGGGGGGAGTCTATGGCTACACCTTC. This gives the protein CASSAPRQGGVYGYTF.

This chain joins TRBV9 and TRBJ1-1; D might be TRBD1 (5 bases). The V gene lost 3 bases and the J gene lost 9 bases, with 15 bases spanning the gap. The germline V gene encodes CDR1 SGDLS and CDR2 YYNGEE. The CDR3 has 13 amino acids. The chain's CDR3 is CASSALGGIKAFF. DNA for the CDR3: TGTGCCAGCAGCGCCCTGGGGGGTATTAAAGCTTTCTTT.

In nucleotides, the CDR3 is TGTGCCAGCAGCTCCTACGGGGTCCAAGAGACCCAGTACTTC. Encoded protein: CASSSYGVQETQYF. The genes are TRBV5-5 and TRBJ2-5; a possible D gene is TRBD2 (5 bases). Germline V gene lookup returns CDR1 SGHKS and CDR2 YYEKEE (reference sequence). The ends were cut back, 3 bases at V and 1 base at J, with 10 bases in the middle. The length of the CDR3 is 14 residues.

The V gene is TRBV5-4, the J gene TRBJ1-6, with a weak D call TRBD1 (5 bases). Germline V gene lookup returns CDR1 SGHNT and CDR2 YYREEE (reference sequence). Trimming left V 4 bases short and J 5 bases short, with 16 bases between. The CDR3 is made up of 16 amino acids. In DNA form, the CDR3 reads TGTGCCAGCAGCGGTCCAACAGGTTTCGATAATTCACCCCTCCACTTT. Its translation: CASSGPTGFDNSPLHF.

This chain joins TRBV5-1 and TRBJ2-7, with D possibly TRBD1 on 6 matching bases. The length of the CDR3 is 15 residues. Per the germline V gene, CDR1 is SGHRS and CDR2 is YFSETQ. Deletions cut 3 bases from V and 5 bases from J, with 18 bases between. The CDR3 DNA reads TGCGCCAGCAGCTACCACAGGGCCCTTTCGGACGAGCAGTACTTC. It yields the protein CASSYHRALSDEQYF.

V and J are TRBV7-2 and TRBJ2-1; weak D call: TRBD2 (5 bases). Germline V gene data show CDR1 as SGHTA and CDR2 as FQGNSA. Trimming took 4 bases from V and 1 from J, leaving 20 bases between them. The CDR3 contains 18 residues. The CDR3 DNA sequence: TGTGCCAGCAGCTCCTCTACGTTAGCGTTTTCTTCCTACAATGAGCAGTTCTTC. Protein product: CASSSSTLAFSSYNEQFF.